This record looks at one T cell receptor beta chain sequence and its context. This record belongs to a study of blood T cell repertoires in COVID-19. Study summary: From the United States, Italy and Spain came samples of acute and convalescent COVID-19.

Here immunoSEQ multiplex PCR was the method, and the copy in TCRdb shows in-frame clones only, minus some. The data contain roughly 250,000 clones, roughly 84% of them singletons. The material sequenced was peripheral blood. This receptor was taken from a woman aged 40 to 50 with active or convalescent COVID-19.

The CDR3 DNA sequence: TGTGCCAGCAGTGCGTCTAGAGTTGGCAATCAGCCCCAGCATTTT. Amino acid sequence: CASSASRVGNQPQHF. The genes are TRBV2 and TRBJ1-5, with D unclear. The CDR3 has 15 residues. Trimming cost V 4 bases and J 2 bases, with 12 bases left between them. Germline V gives CDR1 SNHLY, CDR2 FYNNEI.